Presented here are 8 T cell receptor beta chains from one specimen sequenced in a study of CD8 T cells in Susac syndrome (dated by TCRdb to 2018 to 2020). The library was generated by the immunoSEQ multiplex PCR assay. RNA was extracted using the RNeasy kit, and roughly 0.45 to 1 microgram was reverse transcribed with random hexamers. Starting from the raw public reads, TCRdb applied fastp trimming at Q25, assembled clones with MiXCR and retained in-frame beta chains. Under each unique CDR3 protein, matching rows form one entry showing the most common genes and DNA. In this sample the table shows under 150,000 distinct CDR3 sequences, approximately 94% of which occur a single time. The ten largest make up around 0.12% of the sample. The sequenced sample consisted of CD4+ T cells from PBMCs. Receptors were obtained from a human donor with multiple sclerosis.

The chain is built from TRBV5-6 and TRBJ2-7; TRBD2 matches 14 bases. From germline, CDR1 is SGHDT and CDR2 YYEEEE. V lost 4 bases and J lost 3; bases outside the gene matches: 3. The CDR3 covers 15 residues. The CDR3 nucleotides are TGTGCCAGCAGCCCGGGACTAGCGGGGGACTACGAGCAGTACTTC. Its protein product is CASSPGLAGDYEQYF.

The CDR3 loop is CASSLDSSTGELFF. The CDR3, as DNA: TGCGCCAGCAGCTTGGACAGTTCTACCGGGGAGCTGTTTTTT. The rearrangement uses TRBV5-1 and TRBJ2-2; D is ambiguous. V shed 0 bases and J shed 5 bases, with 8 bases lying between them. The CDR3 contains 14 residues. In germline, CDR1 is SGHRS, CDR2 YFSETQ.

The chain uses TRBV5-4 and TRBJ1-1; D ambiguous. From germline, CDR1 is SGHNT and CDR2 YYREEE (reference sequence). The V end lost 1 base, the J end lost 6 bases, and 10 bases lay between the germline ends. The CDR3 covers 13 residues. The CDR3 bases are TGTGCCAGCAGCTTGAATTTAAAGTCTGAAGCTTTCTTT. Translated: CASSLNLKSEAFF.

The chain joins TRBV29-1 to TRBJ2-3; D might be TRBD1 or TRBD2, each matching 5 bases. CDR3 length equals 13 residues. The V end was cut by 3 bases, the J end by 0 bases, with 7 bases between. Germline V gene data show CDR1 as SQVTM and CDR2 as ANQGSEA. The CDR3 here is CSVEGESTDTQYF. As DNA, the CDR3 is TGCAGCGTTGAGGGGGAGAGCACAGATACGCAGTATTTT.

The chain is built from TRBV3-1 and TRBJ1-1, with D unresolved. This CDR3 is built from 14 residues. The V end lost 3 bases, the J end lost 5 bases, and 13 bases lay between the germline ends. Germline V CDR1 and CDR2: LGHDT, YNNKEL (reference sequence). This CDR3 is CASSHERGRTEAFF. CDR3 nucleotides: TGTGCCAGCAGCCACGAGCGTGGTCGGACTGAAGCTTTCTTT.

The chain joins TRBV29-1 to TRBJ2-7; D call uncertain. This CDR3 comprises 12 residues. The V end lost 4 bases, the J end lost 0 bases, and 7 bases lay between the germline ends. Germline V gene data show CDR1 as SQVTM and CDR2 as ANQGSEA. The CDR3 DNA follows: TGCAGCGTTGGATTCAGCTCCTACGAGCAGTACTTC. It yields the protein CSVGFSSYEQYF.

The gene calls are TRBV19 and TRBJ2-4, with TRBD1 identical over 9 bases. The germline gives CDR1 LNHDA, CDR2 SQIVND (reference sequence). There are 14 residues in the CDR3. J gave up 5 bases and V 7 bases, and 6 bases lay outside the gene matches. The DNA of the CDR3 is TGTGCCAGTATTCCACAGGGGGCTCAAAACATTCAGTACTTC. Protein: CASIPQGAQNIQYF. Drawing the rest from reference TRBV19 and TRBJ2-4, the complete variable domain is DGGITQSPKYLFRKEGQNVTLSCEQNLNHDAMYWYRQDPGQGLRLIYYSQIVNDFQKGDIAEGYSVSREKKESFPLTVTSAQKNPTAFYLCASIPQGAQNIQYFGAGTRLSVL.

The chain recombines TRBV9 with TRBJ1-1, with 10 positions matching TRBD1. CDR1 and CDR2 from the germline V gene are SGDLS and YYNGEE. The CDR3 runs 14 residues. Trimming at V came to 4 bases and at J to 3 bases, leaving 3 bases not matched to a gene. The CDR3 here is CASSFGQGDTEAFF. In DNA form, the CDR3 reads TGTGCCAGCAGCTTCGGACAGGGGGACACTGAAGCTTTCTTT.